The present T cell receptor (beta chain) was sequenced within a study of blood T cell repertoires in COVID-19. Across the whole study: The cDNA or gDNA used as material had been derived from T cells, B-cell-depleted T cells, or PBMCs.

In the original processing: Amplification of reference gene primers was used by the study to estimate nucleated cell counts. Method: immunoSEQ multiplex PCR; TCRdb's copy keeps in-frame clones and lacks some. The DNA gave D and trimming, while V, J and clone size come from that table. The sample has tens of thousands of clones, about four fifths seen once; the top ten hold approximately 27%. Sequences were obtained from peripheral blood. This clonotype was obtained from a human donor in a cohort sampled during active COVID-19.

CDR3 loop: CASSVGGTVYNEQFF. CDR3 sequence (DNA): TGTGCCAGCAGCGTAGGTGGGACAGTCTACAATGAGCAGTTCTTC. The J gene is TRBJ2-1, the V gene TRBV9, with TRBD1 matching over 7 bases. Germline CDR1 is SGDLS and CDR2 is YYNGEE. Germline trimming cut 0 bases from V and 3 bases from J; bases unmatched to any gene: 3. This CDR3 has 15 residues.